The clone carrying this T cell receptor (beta chain) is a singleton in its sample. This sample also contains other DNA sequences that code for the same CDR3. Trimming left V 5 bases short and J 2 bases short, with 12 bases between. The germline gives CDR1 MNHEY, CDR2 SMNVEV (reference sequence). This CDR3 is built from 14 residues. Profiled with immunoSEQ multiplex PCR; TCRdb holds only in-frame clones, not every one. The table lists hundreds of thousands of clones, 95% of them singletons. The data are from a study of shared clonotypes between healthy human individuals. CD45RO-negative CD8 cells positively selected for CCR7 made up the naive population, which excluded terminally differentiated effector memory CD45RA+ cells.

The source material was naive CD8+ T cells sorted from blood. This TCR was sampled from a woman in her 30s in good health. The chain uses TRBV27 and TRBJ1-1, with a possible D match to TRBD1 (5 bases). The CDR3 region is CASSPLGENTEAFF. CDR3 DNA sequence: TGTGCCAGCAGTCCGCTGGGGGAAAACACTGAAGCTTTCTTT.